The T cell receptor (beta chain) under discussion was sequenced for a study of cytomegalovirus exposure and HLA in healthy donors. Study results and limitations: The listing of roughly 160 TCR beta chains classed them as cytomegalovirus-associated.

In germline, CDR1 is SGHAT, CDR2 FQDESV (reference sequence). The V segment lost 0 bases and the J segment 9 bases; nucleotides outside the gene matches: 3. The CDR3 has 14 amino acids. In the PCR, 60 Vbeta and 13 Jbeta primers were used. Clones were read by immunoSEQ multiplex PCR, and TCRdb kept only the in-frame ones, dropping some. The sample has roughly 150,000 clones, 78% seen once. Worth noting for this clone: Its cognate antigen is unknown.

Source material: PBMCs. The chain employs TRBV11-1 and TRBJ2-2; 8 bases fit TRBD1. The TCR was taken from a male donor in good health and CMV-seronegative. For the CDR3, the DNA is TGTGCCAGCAGCTTAGCGGACAGGGATAGGGAGCTGTTTTTT. Translating gives CASSLADRDRELFF. Full variable domain (missing parts from reference TRBV11-1 and TRBJ2-2): EAEVAQSPRYKITEKSQAVAFWCDPISGHATLYWYRQILGQGPELLVQFQDESVVDDSQLPKDRFSAERLKGVDSTLKIQPAELGDSAMYLCASSLADRDRELFFGEGSRLTVL.